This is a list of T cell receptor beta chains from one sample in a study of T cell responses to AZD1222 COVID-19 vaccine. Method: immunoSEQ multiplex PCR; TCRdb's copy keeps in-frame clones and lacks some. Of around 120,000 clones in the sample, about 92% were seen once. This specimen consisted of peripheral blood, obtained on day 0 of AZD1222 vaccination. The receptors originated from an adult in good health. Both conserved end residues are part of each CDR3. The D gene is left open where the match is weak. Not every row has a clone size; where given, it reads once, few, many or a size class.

cdr3_nt: TGCAGTGCTAGTGGTCCGGGGGAAAAACTGTTTTTT
cdr3_aa: CSASGPGEKLFF
d_call: -
clone_size: -
j_call: TRBJ1-4
cdr3_length: 12
v_call: TRBV20-1

cdr3_nt: TGCGCCAGCAGCTTACCCGACGGGTATAACACTGAAGCTTTCTTT
cdr3_aa: CASSLPDGYNTEAFF
d_call: -
clone_size: -
j_call: TRBJ1-1
cdr3_length: 15
v_call: TRBV5-1

cdr3_nt: TGTGCCAGCAGTCTCACTAGCGGGGGCCCTCCCTCCACAGATACGCAGTATTTT
cdr3_aa: CASSLTSGGPPSTDTQYF
d_call: TRBD2
clone_size: -
j_call: TRBJ2-3
cdr3_length: 18
v_call: TRBV27

cdr3_nt: TGTGCCAGCAGTTTAAGCCCCCGGCGGGGGCCCTACACCGGGGAGCTGTTTTTT
cdr3_aa: CASSLSPRRGPYTGELFF
d_call: -
clone_size: -
j_call: TRBJ2-2
cdr3_length: 18
v_call: TRBV27

cdr3_nt: TGTGCCAGCAGTTACAGGGAGGTGGAGACCCAGTACTTC
cdr3_aa: CASSYREVETQYF
d_call: -
clone_size: -
j_call: TRBJ2-5
cdr3_length: 13
v_call: TRBV6-2/TRBV6-3

cdr3_nt: TGTGCCATCAGTGTAGACCTCGGGAGCGAGCAGTACTTC
cdr3_aa: CAISVDLGSEQYF
d_call: -
clone_size: -
j_call: TRBJ2-7
cdr3_length: 13
v_call: TRBV10-3

cdr3_nt: TGTGCCAGCAGTTTGGGGGCAGCCTATAATTCACCCCTCCACTTT
cdr3_aa: CASSLGAAYNSPLHF
d_call: -
clone_size: -
j_call: TRBJ1-6
cdr3_length: 15
v_call: TRBV27

cdr3_nt: TGTGCCAGCAGCTTGTCGCTAGCAGGGAACAATGAGCAGTTCTTC
cdr3_aa: CASSLSLAGNNEQFF
d_call: -
clone_size: -
j_call: TRBJ2-1
cdr3_length: 15
v_call: TRBV7-2

cdr3_nt: TGTGCCAGCAGCTTAGGGTCAGTGCCCTATGGCTACACCTTC
cdr3_aa: CASSLGSVPYGYTF
d_call: -
clone_size: -
j_call: TRBJ1-2
cdr3_length: 14
v_call: TRBV7-9

cdr3_nt: TGTGCCAGCAGCGCCCAGCGGGGGGATGAAGAGACCCAGTACTTC
cdr3_aa: CASSAQRGDEETQYF
d_call: TRBD2
clone_size: -
j_call: TRBJ2-5
cdr3_length: 15
v_call: TRBV9

cdr3_nt: TGTGCCAGCAGCTTTAACAGGGGTTTCAATCAGCCCCAGCATTTT
cdr3_aa: CASSFNRGFNQPQHF
d_call: TRBD1
clone_size: -
j_call: TRBJ1-5
cdr3_length: 15
v_call: TRBV7-3

cdr3_nt: TGTGCCAGCTCGGCTAGCGGGACAGGTGAGCAGTTCTTC
cdr3_aa: CASSASGTGEQFF
d_call: -
clone_size: -
j_call: TRBJ2-1
cdr3_length: 13
v_call: TRBV6-5

cdr3_nt: TGTGCCATCAGTGGACACAAGAACTATGGCTACACCTTC
cdr3_aa: CAISGHKNYGYTF
d_call: -
clone_size: -
j_call: TRBJ1-2
cdr3_length: 13
v_call: TRBV10-3

cdr3_nt: TGTGCCAGCAGTTTCCGGGACCCGAGGGCCATATATTTT
cdr3_aa: CASSFRDPRAIYF
d_call: -
clone_size: -
j_call: TRBJ1-3
cdr3_length: 13
v_call: TRBV28

cdr3_nt: TGCGCCAGCAGCTTGGACAGCCCCTCTGGAAACACCATATATTTT
cdr3_aa: CASSLDSPSGNTIYF
d_call: -
clone_size: -
j_call: TRBJ1-3
cdr3_length: 15
v_call: TRBV5-1

cdr3_nt: TGTGCCTGGAGTGCTGATGGACAGATAGGGCATTTT
cdr3_aa: CAWSADGQIGHF
d_call: -
clone_size: once
j_call: TRBJ1-5
cdr3_length: 12
v_call: TRBV30

cdr3_nt: TGTGCCAGCAGCTTAAGCGGGTACGAGCAGTACTTC
cdr3_aa: CASSLSGYEQYF
d_call: -
clone_size: -
j_call: TRBJ2-7
cdr3_length: 12
v_call: TRBV12-3/TRBV12-4

cdr3_nt: TGCGCCAGCAGCCGCAGGGCGGGGGATACGCAGTATTTT
cdr3_aa: CASSRRAGDTQYF
d_call: -
clone_size: -
j_call: TRBJ2-3
cdr3_length: 13
v_call: TRBV4-3

cdr3_nt: TGTGCCAGCAGCCGCGCGGACAGGAGCTCCTACGAGCAGTACTTC
cdr3_aa: CASSRADRSSYEQYF
d_call: TRBD1
clone_size: once
j_call: TRBJ2-7
cdr3_length: 15
v_call: TRBV6-2/TRBV6-3

cdr3_nt: TGTGCCAGCAGTGAAGGGAGCGGGGATAGCGCCGGGGAGCTGTTTTTT
cdr3_aa: CASSEGSGDSAGELFF
d_call: TRBD2
clone_size: -
j_call: TRBJ2-2
cdr3_length: 16
v_call: TRBV6-1

cdr3_nt: TGTGCCTGGAGTGCGGGTCTGAGCAATCAGCCCCAGCATTTT
cdr3_aa: CAWSAGLSNQPQHF
d_call: -
clone_size: -
j_call: TRBJ1-5
cdr3_length: 14
v_call: TRBV30

cdr3_nt: TGTGCCAGCAGTTCGTCCGGGGGGAGTGGCAATGAGCAGTTCTTC
cdr3_aa: CASSSSGGSGNEQFF
d_call: TRBD2
clone_size: -
j_call: TRBJ2-1
cdr3_length: 15
v_call: TRBV28

cdr3_nt: TGTGCCAGCAGTTCAAGATACAGGGATGAGGGCTACACCTTC
cdr3_aa: CASSSRYRDEGYTF
d_call: -
clone_size: -
j_call: TRBJ1-2
cdr3_length: 14
v_call: TRBV27

cdr3_nt: TGCAGTGCTAGTGGCCGGACAAATTCACCCCTCCACTTT
cdr3_aa: CSASGRTNSPLHF
d_call: -
clone_size: -
j_call: TRBJ1-6
cdr3_length: 13
v_call: TRBV20-1

cdr3_nt: TGTGCCAGCAGCTTAAGCGATGGCTACACCTTC
cdr3_aa: CASSLSDGYTF
d_call: -
clone_size: once
j_call: TRBJ1-2
cdr3_length: 11
v_call: TRBV7-2

cdr3_nt: TGTGCCAGCAAAGGGGGGACACCCTTGAACACTGAAGCTTTCTTT
cdr3_aa: CASKGGTPLNTEAFF
d_call: -
clone_size: -
j_call: TRBJ1-1
cdr3_length: 15
v_call: TRBV14

cdr3_nt: TGTGCCAGCAGCCAAGATAGGAGCGGGGGCCCCCCACAACAGTACTTC
cdr3_aa: CASSQDRSGGPPQQYF
d_call: TRBD2
clone_size: few
j_call: TRBJ2-7
cdr3_length: 16
v_call: TRBV3-1/TRBV3-2

cdr3_nt: TGTGCCAGCAGTTACTGGGGAGTAGACGCTGAAGCTTTCTTT
cdr3_aa: CASSYWGVDAEAFF
d_call: -
clone_size: -
j_call: TRBJ1-1
cdr3_length: 14
v_call: TRBV6-5

cdr3_nt: TGCGCCAGCAGCCAAGCCTATAGGGGGGCCCCCTACGAGCAGTACTTC
cdr3_aa: CASSQAYRGAPYEQYF
d_call: -
clone_size: -
j_call: TRBJ2-7
cdr3_length: 16
v_call: TRBV4-3